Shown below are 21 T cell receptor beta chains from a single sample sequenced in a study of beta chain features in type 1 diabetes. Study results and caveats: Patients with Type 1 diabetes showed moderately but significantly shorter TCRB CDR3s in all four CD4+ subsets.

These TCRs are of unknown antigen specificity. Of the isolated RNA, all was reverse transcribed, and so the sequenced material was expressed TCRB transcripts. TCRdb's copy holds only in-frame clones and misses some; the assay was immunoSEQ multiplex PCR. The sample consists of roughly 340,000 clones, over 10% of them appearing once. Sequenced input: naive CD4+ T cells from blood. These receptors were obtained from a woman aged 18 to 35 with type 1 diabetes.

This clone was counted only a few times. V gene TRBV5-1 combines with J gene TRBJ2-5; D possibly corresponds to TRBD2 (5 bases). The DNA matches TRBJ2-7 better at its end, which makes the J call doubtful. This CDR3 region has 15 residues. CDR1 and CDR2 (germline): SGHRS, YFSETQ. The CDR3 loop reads CASSRRVASSYEQYF. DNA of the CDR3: TGCGCCAGCAGCCGCCGGGTAGCGAGCTCCTACGAGCAGTACTTC.

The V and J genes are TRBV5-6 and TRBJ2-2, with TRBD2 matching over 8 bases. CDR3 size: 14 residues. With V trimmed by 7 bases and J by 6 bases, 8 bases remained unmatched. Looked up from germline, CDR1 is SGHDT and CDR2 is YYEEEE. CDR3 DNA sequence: TGTGCCAGCGGACCTATAGCGGGGTCCGGGGAGCTGTTTTTT. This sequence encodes CASGPIAGSGELFF. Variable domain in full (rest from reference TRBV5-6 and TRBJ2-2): DAGVTQSPTHLIKTRGQQVTLRCSPKSGHDTVSWYQQALGQGPQFIFQYYEEEERQRGNFPDRFSGHQFPNYSSELNVNALLLGDSALYLCASGPIAGSGELFFGEGSRLTVL.

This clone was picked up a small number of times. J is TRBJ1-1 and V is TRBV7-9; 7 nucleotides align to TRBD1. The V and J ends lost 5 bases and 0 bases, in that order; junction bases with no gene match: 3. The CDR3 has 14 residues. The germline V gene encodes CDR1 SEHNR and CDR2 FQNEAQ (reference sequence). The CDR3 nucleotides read TGTGCCAGCAGCCTGACAGGGATGAACACTGAAGCTTTCTTT. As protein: CASSLTGMNTEAFF. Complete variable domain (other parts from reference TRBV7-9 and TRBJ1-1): DTGVSQNPRHKITKRGQNVTFRCDPISEHNRLYWYRQTLGQGPEFLTYFQNEAQLEKSRLLSDRFSAERPKGSFSTLEIQRTEQGDSAMYLCASSLTGMNTEAFFGQGTRLTVV.

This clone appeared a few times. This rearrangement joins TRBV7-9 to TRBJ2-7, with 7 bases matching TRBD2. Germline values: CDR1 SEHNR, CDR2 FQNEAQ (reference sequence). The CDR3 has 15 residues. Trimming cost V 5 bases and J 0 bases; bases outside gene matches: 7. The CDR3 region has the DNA TGTGCCAGCAGCCTAGAGCGGGGCTACTCCTACGAGCAGTACTTC. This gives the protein CASSLERGYSYEQYF.

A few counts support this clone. CDR3 sequence reads: CASRQRGGETQYF. As DNA, the CDR3 is TGTGCCAGCAGACAGAGGGGGGGAGAGACCCAGTACTTC. This sequence joins TRBV7-2 and TRBJ2-5; D is possibly TRBD2 (7 bases). CDR3 length equals 13 residues. Trimming took off 6 bases at V and 4 bases at J, with 12 bases between the two ends. Germline V gives CDR1 SGHTA, CDR2 FQGNSA. The whole variable domain, remainder taken from reference TRBV7-2 and TRBJ2-5, is GAGVSQSPSNKVTEKGKDVELRCDPISGHTALYWYRQSLGQGLEFLIYFQGNSAPDKSGLPSDRFSAERTGGSVSTLTIQRTQQEDSAVYLCASRQRGGETQYFGPGTRLLVL.

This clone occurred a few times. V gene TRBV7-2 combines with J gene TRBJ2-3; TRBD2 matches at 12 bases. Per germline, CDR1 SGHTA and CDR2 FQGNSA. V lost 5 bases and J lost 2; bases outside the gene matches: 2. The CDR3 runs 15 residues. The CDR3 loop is CASSTSGGITDTQYF. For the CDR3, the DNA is TGTGCCAGCAGCACTAGCGGGGGGATCACAGATACGCAGTATTTT. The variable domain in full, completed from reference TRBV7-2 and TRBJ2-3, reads GAGVSQSPSNKVTEKGKDVELRCDPISGHTALYWYRQSLGQGLEFLIYFQGNSAPDKSGLPSDRFSAERTGGSVSTLTIQRTQQEDSAVYLCASSTSGGITDTQYFGPGTRLTVL.

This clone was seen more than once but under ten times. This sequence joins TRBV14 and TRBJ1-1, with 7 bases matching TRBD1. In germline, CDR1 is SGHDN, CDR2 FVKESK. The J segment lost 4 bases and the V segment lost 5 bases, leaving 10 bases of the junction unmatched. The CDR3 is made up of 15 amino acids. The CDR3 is CASSKPTGPTTEAFF. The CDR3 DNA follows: TGTGCCAGCAGCAAACCGACAGGGCCGACCACTGAAGCTTTCTTT.

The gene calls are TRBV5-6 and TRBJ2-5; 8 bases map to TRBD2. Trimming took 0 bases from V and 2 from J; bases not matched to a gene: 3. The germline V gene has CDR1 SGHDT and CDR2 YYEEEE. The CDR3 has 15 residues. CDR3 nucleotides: TGTGCCAGCAGCTTGGTAGCGGGATTTCAAGAGACCCAGTACTTC. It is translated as CASSLVAGFQETQYF.

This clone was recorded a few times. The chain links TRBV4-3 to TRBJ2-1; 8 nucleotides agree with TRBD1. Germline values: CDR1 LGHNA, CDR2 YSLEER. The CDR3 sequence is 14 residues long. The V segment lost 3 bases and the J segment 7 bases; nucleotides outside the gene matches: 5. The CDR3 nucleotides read TGCGCCAGCAGCCATCTCCAGGGGGCAAATGAGCAGTTCTTC. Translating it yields CASSHLQGANEQFF.

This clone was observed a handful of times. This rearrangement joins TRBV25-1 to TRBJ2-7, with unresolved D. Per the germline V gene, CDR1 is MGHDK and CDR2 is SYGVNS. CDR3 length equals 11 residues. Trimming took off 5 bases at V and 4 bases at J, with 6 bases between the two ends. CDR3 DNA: TGTGCCAGCAGTATAGAGTACGAGCAGTACTTC. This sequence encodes CASSIEYEQYF.

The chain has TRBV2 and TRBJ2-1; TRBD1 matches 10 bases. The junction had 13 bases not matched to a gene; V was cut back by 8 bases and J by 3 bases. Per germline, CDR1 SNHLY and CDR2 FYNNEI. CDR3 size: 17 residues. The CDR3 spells CASPRGVGTGDYNEQFF. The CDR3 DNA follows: TGTGCCAGCCCGCGGGGAGTGGGGACAGGGGACTACAATGAGCAGTTCTTC.

The CDR3 reads CASGGSYEQYF. The CDR3 DNA is TGTGCCAGCGGTGGGAGCTACGAGCAGTACTTC. The genes are TRBV6-1 and TRBJ2-7, with D perhaps TRBD2 (5 bases). There are 11 residues in the CDR3. V lost 8 bases and J lost 3, with 8 bases in between. CDR1 and CDR2 (germline): MNHNS, SASEGT.

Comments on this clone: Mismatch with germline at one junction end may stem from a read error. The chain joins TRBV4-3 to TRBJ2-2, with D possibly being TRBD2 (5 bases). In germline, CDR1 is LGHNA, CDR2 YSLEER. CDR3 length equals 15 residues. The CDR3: CASSRGGLNPGELFF. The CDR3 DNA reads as TGCGCCAGCAGCCGAGGTGGACTGAACCCCGGGGAGCTGTTTTTT.

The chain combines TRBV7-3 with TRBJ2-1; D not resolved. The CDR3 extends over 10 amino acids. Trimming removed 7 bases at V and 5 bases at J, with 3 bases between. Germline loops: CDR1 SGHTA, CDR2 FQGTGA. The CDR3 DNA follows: TGTGCCAGCACCAACAATGAGCAGTTCTTC. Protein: CASTNNEQFF.

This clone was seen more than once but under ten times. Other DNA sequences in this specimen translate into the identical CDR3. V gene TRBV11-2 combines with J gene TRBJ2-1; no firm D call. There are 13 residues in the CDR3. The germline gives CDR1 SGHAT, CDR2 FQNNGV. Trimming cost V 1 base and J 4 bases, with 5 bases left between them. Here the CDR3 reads CASSLARYNEQFF. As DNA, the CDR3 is TGTGCCAGCAGCTTAGCCAGATACAATGAGCAGTTCTTC.

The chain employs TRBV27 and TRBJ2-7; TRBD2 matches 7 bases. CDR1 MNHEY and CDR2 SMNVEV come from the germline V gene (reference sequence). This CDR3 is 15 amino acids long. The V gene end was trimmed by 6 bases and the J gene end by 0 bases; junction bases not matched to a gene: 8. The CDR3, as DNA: TGTGCCAGCAGCCCGGGGAGCGGGACCTCCTACGAGCAGTACTTC. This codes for CASSPGSGTSYEQYF.

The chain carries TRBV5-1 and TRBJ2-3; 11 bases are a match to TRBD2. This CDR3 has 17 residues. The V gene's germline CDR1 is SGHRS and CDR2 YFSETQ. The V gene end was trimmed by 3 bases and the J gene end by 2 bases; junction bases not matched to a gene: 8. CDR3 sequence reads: CASSSSGLAAHTDTQYF. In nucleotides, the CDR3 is TGCGCCAGCAGCTCGTCGGGACTAGCGGCCCACACAGATACGCAGTATTTT.

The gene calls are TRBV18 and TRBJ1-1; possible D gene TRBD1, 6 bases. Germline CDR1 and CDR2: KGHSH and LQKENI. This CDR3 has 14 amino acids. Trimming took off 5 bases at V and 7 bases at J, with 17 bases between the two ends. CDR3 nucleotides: TGTGCCAGCTCAGAATACCGGGACACGGGTGAAGCTTTCTTT. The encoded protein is CASSEYRDTGEAFF.

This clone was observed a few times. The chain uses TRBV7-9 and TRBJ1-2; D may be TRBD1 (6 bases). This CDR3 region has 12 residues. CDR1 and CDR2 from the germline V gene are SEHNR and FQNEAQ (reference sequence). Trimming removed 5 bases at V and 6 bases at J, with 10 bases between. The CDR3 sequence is CASSEQGDGYTF. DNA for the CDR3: TGTGCCAGCAGCGAACAGGGCGATGGCTACACCTTC.

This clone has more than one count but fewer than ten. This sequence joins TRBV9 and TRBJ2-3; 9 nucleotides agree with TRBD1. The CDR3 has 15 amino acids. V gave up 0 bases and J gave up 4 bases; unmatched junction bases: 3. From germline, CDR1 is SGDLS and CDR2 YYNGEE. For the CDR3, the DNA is TGTGCCAGCAGCGTAGGACAGGGGGTCGCAGATACGCAGTATTTT. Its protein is CASSVGQGVADTQYF.

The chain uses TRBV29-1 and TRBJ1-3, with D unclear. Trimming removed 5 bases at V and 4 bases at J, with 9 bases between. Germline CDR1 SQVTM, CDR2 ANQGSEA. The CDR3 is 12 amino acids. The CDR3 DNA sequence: TGCAGCGTTCGTCGTGGCGGAAACACCATATATTTT. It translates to CSVRRGGNTIYF. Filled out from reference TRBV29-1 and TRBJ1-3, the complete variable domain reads SAVISQKPSRDICQRGTSLTIQCQVDSQVTMMFWYRQQPGQSLTLIATANQGSEATYESGFVIDKFPISRPNLTFSTLTVSNMSPEDSSIYLCSVRRGGNTIYFGEGSWLTVV.